This TCR beta chain comes out of a study of patients and donors after allogeneic stem cell transplantation. TCRdb ran MiXCR on the RT-PCR reads and lists one entry per CDR3 protein. The sample includes 150,000 to 200,000 distinct CDR3 sequences, approximately 28% of them seen just once. Germline V gene data show CDR1 as MNHEY and CDR2 as SVGEGT. There are 12 residues in the CDR3. The ends were cut back, 5 bases at V and 5 bases at J, with 10 bases in the middle. Material: blood, either unsorted or a sorted T cell fraction (not recorded which). The receptor's source is a human donor who was either an allogeneic HSCT recipient or a stem cell or donor lymphocyte infusion donor (not recorded which). It is not recorded whose cells these are; they may come from a transplant donor. This chain links TRBV6-2 or TRBV6-3 with TRBJ2-7; a possible D gene is TRBD1 (6 bases). As DNA, the CDR3 is TGTGCCAGCAGTGTACAGGGACACGAGCAGTACTTC. Its protein product is CASSVQGHEQYF.